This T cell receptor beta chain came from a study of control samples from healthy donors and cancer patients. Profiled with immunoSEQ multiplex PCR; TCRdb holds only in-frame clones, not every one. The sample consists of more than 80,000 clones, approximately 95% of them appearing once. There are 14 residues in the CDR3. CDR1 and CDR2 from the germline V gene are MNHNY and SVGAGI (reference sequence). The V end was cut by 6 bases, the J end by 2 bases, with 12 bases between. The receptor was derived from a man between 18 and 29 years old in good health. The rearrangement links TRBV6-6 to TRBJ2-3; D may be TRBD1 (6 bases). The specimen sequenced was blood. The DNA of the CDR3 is TGTGCCAGCAGCCGAGGACAGTACACAGATACGCAGTATTTT. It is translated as CASSRGQYTDTQYF.